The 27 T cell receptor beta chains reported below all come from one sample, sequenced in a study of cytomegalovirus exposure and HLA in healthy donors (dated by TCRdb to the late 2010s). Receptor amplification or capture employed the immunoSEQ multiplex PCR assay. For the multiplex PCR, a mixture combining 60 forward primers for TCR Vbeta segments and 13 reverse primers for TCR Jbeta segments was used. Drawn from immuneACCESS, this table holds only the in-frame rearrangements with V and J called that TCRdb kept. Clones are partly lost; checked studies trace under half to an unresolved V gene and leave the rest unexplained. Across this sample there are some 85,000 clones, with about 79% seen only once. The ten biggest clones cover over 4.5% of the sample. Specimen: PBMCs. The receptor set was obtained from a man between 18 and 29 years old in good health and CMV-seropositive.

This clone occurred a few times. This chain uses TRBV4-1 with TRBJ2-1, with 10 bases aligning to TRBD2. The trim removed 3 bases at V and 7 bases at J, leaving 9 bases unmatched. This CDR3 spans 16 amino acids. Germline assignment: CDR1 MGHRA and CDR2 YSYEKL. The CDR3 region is CASSHARSGRGNEQFF. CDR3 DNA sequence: TGCGCCAGCAGCCACGCCCGAAGCGGGAGGGGGAATGAGCAGTTCTTC.

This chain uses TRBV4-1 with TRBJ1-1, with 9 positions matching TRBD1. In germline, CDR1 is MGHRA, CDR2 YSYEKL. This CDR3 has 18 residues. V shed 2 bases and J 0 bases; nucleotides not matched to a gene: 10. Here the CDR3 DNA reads TGCGCCAGCAGCCAATACGGAGGGACAGGGAGGTTGAACACTGAAGCTTTCTTT. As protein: CASSQYGGTGRLNTEAFF.

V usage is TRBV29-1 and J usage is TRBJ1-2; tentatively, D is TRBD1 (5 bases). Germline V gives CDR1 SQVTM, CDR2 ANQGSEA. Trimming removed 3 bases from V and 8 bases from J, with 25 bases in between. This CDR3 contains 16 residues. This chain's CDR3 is CSVDKSAGNWAGGYTF. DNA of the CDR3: TGCAGCGTTGACAAATCGGCAGGGAACTGGGCGGGGGGCTACACCTTC.

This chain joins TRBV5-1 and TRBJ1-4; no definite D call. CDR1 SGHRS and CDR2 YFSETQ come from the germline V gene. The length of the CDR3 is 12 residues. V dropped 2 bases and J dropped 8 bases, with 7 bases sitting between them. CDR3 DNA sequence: TGCGCCAGCAGCTTTACGGGGGAAAAACTGTTTTTT. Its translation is CASSFTGEKLFF.

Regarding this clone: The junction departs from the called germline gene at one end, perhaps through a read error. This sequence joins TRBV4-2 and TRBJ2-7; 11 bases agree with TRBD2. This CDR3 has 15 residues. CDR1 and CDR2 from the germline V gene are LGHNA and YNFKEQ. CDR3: CASSQDSGRAYEQYF. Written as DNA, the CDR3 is TGTGCCAGCAGCCAAGATAGCGGGAGGGCCTATGAGCAGTACTTC.

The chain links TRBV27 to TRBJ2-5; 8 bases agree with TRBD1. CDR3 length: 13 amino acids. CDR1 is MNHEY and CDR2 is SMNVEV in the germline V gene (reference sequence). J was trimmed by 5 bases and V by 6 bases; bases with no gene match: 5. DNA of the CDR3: TGTGCCAGCAGCCTCGACAGGGGTGAGACCCAGTACTTC. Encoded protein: CASSLDRGETQYF.

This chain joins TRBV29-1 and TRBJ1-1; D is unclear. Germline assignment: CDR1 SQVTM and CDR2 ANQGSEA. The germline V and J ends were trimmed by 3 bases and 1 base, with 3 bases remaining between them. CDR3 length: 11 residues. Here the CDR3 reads CSVERNTEAFF. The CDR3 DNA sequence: TGCAGCGTTGAGAGGAACACTGAAGCTTTCTTT.

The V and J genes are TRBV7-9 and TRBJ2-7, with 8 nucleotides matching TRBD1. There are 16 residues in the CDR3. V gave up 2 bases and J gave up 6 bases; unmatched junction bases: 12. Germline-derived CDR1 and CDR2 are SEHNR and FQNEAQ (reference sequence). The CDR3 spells CASSLPIGQGKSEQYF. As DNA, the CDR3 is TGTGCCAGCAGCTTACCCATAGGACAGGGCAAAAGCGAGCAGTACTTC. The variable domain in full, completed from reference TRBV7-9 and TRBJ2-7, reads DTGVSQNPRHKITKRGQNVTFRCDPISEHNRLYWYRQTLGQGPEFLTYFQNEAQLEKSRLLSDRFSAERPKGSFSTLEIQRTEQGDSAMYLCASSLPIGQGKSEQYFGPGTRLTVT.

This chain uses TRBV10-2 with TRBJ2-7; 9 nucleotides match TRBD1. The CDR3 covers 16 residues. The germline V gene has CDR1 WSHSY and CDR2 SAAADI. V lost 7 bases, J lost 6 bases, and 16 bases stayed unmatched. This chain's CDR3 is CASNDGRGQGRIEQYF. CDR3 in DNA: TGCGCCAGCAATGATGGCCGGGGACAGGGAAGAATCGAGCAGTACTTC.

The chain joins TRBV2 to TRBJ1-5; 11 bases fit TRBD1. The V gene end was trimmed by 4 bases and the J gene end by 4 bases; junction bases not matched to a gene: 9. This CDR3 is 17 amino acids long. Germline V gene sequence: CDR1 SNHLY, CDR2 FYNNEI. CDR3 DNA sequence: TGTGCCAGCAGTGGGACAGGGGGCCCATTGGGTAATCAGCCCCAGCATTTT. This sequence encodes CASSGTGGPLGNQPQHF.

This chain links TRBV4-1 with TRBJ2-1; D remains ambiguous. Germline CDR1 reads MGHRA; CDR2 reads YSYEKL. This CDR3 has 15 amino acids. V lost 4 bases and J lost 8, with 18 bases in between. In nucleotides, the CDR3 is TGCGCCAGCAGCCCGTACTTTCTAGGATGGGATGAGCAGTTCTTC. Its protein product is CASSPYFLGWDEQFF.

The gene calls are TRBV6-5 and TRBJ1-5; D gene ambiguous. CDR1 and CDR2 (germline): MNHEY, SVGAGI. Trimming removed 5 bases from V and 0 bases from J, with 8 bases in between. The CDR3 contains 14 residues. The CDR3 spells CASSPRISNQPQHF. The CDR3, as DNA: TGTGCCAGCAGTCCGCGTATTAGCAATCAGCCCCAGCATTTT.

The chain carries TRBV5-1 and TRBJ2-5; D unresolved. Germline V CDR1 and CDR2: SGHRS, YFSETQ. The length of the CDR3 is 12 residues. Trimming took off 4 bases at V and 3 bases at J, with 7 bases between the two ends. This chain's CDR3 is CASSTQEETQYF. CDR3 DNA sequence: TGCGCCAGCAGCACCCAGGAAGAGACCCAGTACTTC. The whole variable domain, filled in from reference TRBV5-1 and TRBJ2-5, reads KAGVTQTPRYLIKTRGQQVTLSCSPISGHRSVSWYQQTPGQGLQFLFEYFSETQRNKGNFPGRFSGRQFSNSRSEMNVSTLELGDSALYLCASSTQEETQYFGPGTRLLVL.

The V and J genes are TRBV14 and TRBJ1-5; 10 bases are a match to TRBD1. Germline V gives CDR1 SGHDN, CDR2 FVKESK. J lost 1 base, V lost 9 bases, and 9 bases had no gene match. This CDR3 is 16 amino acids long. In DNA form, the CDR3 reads TGTGCCAGTGGGACTGGACAGGGGGAGAGCAATCAGCCCCAGCATTTT. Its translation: CASGTGQGESNQPQHF. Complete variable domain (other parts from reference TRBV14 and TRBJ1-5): EAGVTQFPSHSVIEKGQTVTLRCDPISGHDNLYWYRRVMGKEIKFLLHFVKESKQDESGMPNNRFLAERTGGTYSTLKVQPAELEDSGVYFCASGTGQGESNQPQHFGDGTRLSIL.

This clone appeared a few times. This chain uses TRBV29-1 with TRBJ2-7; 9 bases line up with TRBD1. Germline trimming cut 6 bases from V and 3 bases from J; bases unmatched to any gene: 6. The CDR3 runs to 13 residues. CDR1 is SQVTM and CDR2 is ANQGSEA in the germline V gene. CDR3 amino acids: CSVGTGTRYEQYF. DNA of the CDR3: TGCAGCGTAGGGACAGGGACCCGCTACGAGCAGTACTTC.

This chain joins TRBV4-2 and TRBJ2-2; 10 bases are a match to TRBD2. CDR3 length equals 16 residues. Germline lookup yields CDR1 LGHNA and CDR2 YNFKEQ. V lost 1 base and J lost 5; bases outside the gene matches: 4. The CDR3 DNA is TGTGCCAGCAGCCAAGGAGGGACTAGCGAGACCGGGGAGCTGTTTTTT. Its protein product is CASSQGGTSETGELFF.

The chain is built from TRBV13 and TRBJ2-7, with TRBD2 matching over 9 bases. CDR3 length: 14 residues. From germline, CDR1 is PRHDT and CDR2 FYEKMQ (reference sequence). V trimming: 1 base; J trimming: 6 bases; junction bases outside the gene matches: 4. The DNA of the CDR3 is TGTGCCAGCAGCTTAGAGCTAGCGGGAATCGAGCAGTACTTC. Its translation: CASSLELAGIEQYF.

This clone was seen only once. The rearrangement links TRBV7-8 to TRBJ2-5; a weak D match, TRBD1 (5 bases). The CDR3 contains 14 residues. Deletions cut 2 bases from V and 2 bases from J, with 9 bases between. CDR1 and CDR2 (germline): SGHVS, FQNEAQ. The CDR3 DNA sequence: TGTGCCAGCAGCTTATTTCCAGGGCAAGAGACCCAGTACTTC. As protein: CASSLFPGQETQYF.

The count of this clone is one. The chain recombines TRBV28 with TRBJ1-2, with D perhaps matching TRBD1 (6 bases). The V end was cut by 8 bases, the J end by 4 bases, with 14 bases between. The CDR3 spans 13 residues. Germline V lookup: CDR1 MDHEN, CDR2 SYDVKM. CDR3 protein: CASRRQGSYGYTF. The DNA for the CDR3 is TGTGCCAGCCGCCGGCAGGGGAGCTATGGCTACACCTTC.

In nucleotides, the CDR3 is TGTGCCAGCAGCACAGGTGTTGACGAGACCCAGTACTTC. It yields the protein CASSTGVDETQYF. The V and J genes are TRBV7-9 and TRBJ2-5; possible D gene TRBD1, 5 bases. The CDR3 spans 13 residues. Germline CDR1 SEHNR, CDR2 FQNEAQ (reference sequence). The V end was cut by 5 bases, the J end by 5 bases, with 12 bases between. The full variable domain, completed using reference TRBV7-9 and TRBJ2-5, is DTGVSQNPRHKITKRGQNVTFRCDPISEHNRLYWYRQTLGQGPEFLTYFQNEAQLEKSRLLSDRFSAERPKGSFSTLEIQRTEQGDSAMYLCASSTGVDETQYFGPGTRLLVL.

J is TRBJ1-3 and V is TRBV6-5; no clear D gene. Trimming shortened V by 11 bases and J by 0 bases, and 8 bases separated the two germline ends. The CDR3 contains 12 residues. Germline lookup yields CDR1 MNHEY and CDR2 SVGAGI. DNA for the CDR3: TGTGCCTGCCGGGACTCTGGAAACACCATATATTTT. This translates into CACRDSGNTIYF.

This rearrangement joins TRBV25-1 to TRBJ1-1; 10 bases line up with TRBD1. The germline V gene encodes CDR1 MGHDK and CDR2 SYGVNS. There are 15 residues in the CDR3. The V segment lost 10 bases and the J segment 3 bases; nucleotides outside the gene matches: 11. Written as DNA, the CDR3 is TGTGCCACCCAGACCCGGGACAGGGGACACACTGAAGCTTTCTTT. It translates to CATQTRDRGHTEAFF.

The CDR3 coding sequence is TGCAGCGTTCCCCCTGACAGGGCCTATGGCTACACCTTC. Translated: CSVPPDRAYGYTF. This sequence joins TRBV29-1 and TRBJ1-2; 7 nucleotides agree with TRBD1. V lost 5 bases, J lost 4 bases, and 7 bases stayed unmatched. Germline V gene data show CDR1 as SQVTM and CDR2 as ANQGSEA. The CDR3 contains 13 residues.

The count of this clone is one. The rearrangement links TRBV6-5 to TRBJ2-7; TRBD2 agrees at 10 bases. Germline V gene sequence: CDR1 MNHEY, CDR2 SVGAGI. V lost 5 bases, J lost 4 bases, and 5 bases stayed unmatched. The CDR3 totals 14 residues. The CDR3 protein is CASSQAGGKYEQYF. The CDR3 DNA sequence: TGTGCCAGCAGTCAAGCGGGAGGGAAGTACGAGCAGTACTTC.

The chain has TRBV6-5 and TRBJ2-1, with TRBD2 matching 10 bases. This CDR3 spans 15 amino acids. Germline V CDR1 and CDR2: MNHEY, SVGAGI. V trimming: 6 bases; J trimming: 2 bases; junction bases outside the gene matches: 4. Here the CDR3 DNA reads TGTGCCAGCAGCCCCGGGACTAGCGCCTACAATGAGCAGTTCTTC. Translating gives CASSPGTSAYNEQFF.

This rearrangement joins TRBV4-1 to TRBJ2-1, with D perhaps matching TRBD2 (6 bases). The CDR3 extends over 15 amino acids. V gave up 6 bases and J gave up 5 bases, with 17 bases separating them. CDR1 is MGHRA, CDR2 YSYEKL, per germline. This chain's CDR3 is CASRLTGTSNNEQFF. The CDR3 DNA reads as TGCGCCAGCAGGTTAACCGGGACTTCTAACAATGAGCAGTTCTTC.

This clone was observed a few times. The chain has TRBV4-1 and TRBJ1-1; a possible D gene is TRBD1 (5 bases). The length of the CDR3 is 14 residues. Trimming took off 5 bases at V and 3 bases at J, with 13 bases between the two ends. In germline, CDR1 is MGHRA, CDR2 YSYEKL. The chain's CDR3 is CASSATGGDTEAFF. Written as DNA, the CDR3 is TGCGCCAGCAGCGCTACAGGAGGGGACACTGAAGCTTTCTTT.